This T cell receptor (beta chain) was sequenced during a study of cytomegalovirus exposure and HLA in healthy donors. The wider study: Per a later analysis, the roughly 670 first-cohort and over 90 validation repertoires shared one platform.

The validation cohort, a group of 120 or so subjects, included the donors and was separate from the roughly 700-subject first cohort. V was clipped by 3 bases and J by 7 bases, with 9 bases between them. The germline gives CDR1 MNHEY, CDR2 SVGAGI. This CDR3 is built from 12 residues. Sequencing used immunoSEQ multiplex PCR; TCRdb keeps in-frame clones, though not all of them. The sample includes over 150,000 clones, 86% of them seen just once. Input material: PBMCs. The receptor comes from a woman aged 18-29 years in good health and CMV-seronegative. The chain joins TRBV6-5 to TRBJ1-1, with a weak D call TRBD1 (5 bases). The DNA of the CDR3 is TGTGCCAGCAGTTATCCACAGGTTGAAGCTTTCTTT. Protein product: CASSYPQVEAFF.